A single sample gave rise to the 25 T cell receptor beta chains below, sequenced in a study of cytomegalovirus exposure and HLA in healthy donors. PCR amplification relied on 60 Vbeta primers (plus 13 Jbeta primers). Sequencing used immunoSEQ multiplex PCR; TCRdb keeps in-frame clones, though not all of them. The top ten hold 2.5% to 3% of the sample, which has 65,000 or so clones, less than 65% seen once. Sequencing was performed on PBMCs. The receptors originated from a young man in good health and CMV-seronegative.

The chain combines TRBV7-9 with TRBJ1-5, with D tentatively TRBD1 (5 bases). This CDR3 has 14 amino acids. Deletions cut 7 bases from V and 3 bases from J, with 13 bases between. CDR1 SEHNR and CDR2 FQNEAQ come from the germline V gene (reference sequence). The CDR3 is CASTKTENNQPQHF. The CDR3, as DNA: TGTGCCAGCACCAAGACAGAGAACAATCAGCCCCAGCATTTT.

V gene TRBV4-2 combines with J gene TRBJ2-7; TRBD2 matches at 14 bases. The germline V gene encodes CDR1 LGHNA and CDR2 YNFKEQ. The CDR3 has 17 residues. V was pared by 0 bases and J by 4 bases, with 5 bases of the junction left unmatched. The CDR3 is CASSQETTSGGGYEQYF. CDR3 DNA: TGTGCCAGCAGCCAAGAGACGACTAGCGGGGGGGGTTACGAGCAGTACTTC.

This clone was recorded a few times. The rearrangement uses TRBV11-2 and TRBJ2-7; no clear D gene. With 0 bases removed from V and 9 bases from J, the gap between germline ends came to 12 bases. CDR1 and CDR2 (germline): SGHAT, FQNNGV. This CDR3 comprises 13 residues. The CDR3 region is CASSLDWSAPQYF. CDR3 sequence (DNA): TGTGCCAGCAGCTTAGATTGGAGCGCCCCGCAGTACTTC.

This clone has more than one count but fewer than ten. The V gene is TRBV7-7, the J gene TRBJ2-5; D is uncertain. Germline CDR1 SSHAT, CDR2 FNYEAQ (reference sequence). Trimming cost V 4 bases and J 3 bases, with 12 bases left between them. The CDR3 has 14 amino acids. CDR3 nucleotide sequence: TGTGCCAGCAGCTCCTCGACTGTAAAAGAGACCCAGTACTTC. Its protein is CASSSSTVKETQYF.

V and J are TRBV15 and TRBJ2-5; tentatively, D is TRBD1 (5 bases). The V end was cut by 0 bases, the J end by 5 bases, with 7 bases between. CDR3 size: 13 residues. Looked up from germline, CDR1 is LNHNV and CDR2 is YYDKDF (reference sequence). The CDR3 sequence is CATSRDRDETQYF. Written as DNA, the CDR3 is TGTGCCACCAGCAGAGACAGGGATGAGACCCAGTACTTC.

This CDR3 is CASSHTGGGYEQYF. The CDR3 bases are TGCGCCAGCAGCCACACGGGGGGCGGCTACGAGCAGTACTTC. This rearrangement joins TRBV4-1 to TRBJ2-7; maybe TRBD2 (7 bases). The germline V gene has CDR1 MGHRA and CDR2 YSYEKL. V was shortened by 3 bases and J by 3 bases, with 12 bases between the two germline ends. This CDR3 region has 14 residues.

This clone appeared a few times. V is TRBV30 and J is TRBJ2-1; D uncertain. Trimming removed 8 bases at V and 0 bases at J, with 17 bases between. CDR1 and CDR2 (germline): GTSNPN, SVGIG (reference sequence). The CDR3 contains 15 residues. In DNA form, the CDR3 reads TGTGCCCGAACCCGTAGTCCAAGCTCCTACAATGAGCAGTTCTTC. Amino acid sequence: CARTRSPSSYNEQFF.

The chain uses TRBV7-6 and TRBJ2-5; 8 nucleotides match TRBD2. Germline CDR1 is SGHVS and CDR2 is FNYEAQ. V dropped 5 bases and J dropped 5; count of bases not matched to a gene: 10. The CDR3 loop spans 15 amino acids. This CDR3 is CASSPMVAGFETQYF. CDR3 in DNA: TGTGCCAGCAGCCCGATGGTAGCGGGGTTCGAGACCCAGTACTTC.

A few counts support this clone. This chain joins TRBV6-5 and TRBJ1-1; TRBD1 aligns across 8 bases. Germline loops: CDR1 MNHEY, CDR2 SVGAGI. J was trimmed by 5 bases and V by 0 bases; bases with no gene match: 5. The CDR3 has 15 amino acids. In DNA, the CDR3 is TGTGCCAGCAGTTACTCGGGCAGGGGGCGAACTGAAGCTTTCTTT. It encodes CASSYSGRGRTEAFF.

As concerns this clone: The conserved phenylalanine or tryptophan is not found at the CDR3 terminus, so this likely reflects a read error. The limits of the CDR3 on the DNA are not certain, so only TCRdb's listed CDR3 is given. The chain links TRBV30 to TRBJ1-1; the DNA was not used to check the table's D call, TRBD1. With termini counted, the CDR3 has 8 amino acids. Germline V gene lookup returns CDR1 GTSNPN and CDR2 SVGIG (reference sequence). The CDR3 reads CACRQGPG.

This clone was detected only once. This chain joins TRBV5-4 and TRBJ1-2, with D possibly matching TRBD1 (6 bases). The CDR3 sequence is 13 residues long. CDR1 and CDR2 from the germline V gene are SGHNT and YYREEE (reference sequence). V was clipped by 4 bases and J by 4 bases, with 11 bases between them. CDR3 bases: TGTGCCAGCAGCCCACAGGGACGCTATGGCTACACCTTC. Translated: CASSPQGRYGYTF.

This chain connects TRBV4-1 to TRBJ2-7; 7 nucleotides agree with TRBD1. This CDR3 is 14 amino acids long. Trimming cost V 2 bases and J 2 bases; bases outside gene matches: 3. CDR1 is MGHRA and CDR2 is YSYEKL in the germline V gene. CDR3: CASSQRGQAYEQYF. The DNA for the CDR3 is TGCGCCAGCAGCCAAAGGGGGCAGGCCTACGAGCAGTACTTC.

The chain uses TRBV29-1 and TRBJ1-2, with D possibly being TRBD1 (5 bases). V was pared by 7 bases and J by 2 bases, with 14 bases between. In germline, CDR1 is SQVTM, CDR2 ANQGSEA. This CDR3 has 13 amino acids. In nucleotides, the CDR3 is TGCAGCGGGCTTGGGGCGGTCAACTATGGCTACACCTTC. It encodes CSGLGAVNYGYTF.

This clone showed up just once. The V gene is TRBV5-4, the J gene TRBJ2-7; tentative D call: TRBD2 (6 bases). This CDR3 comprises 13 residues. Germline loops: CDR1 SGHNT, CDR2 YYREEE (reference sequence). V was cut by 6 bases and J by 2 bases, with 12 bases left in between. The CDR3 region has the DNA TGTGCCAGCACTCGGGACTCCGCCTACGAGCAGTACTTC. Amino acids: CASTRDSAYEQYF.

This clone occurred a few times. CDR3 sequence (DNA): TGTGCTAGTGGCAGCTACGAGCAGTACTTC. Translated, it gives CASGSYEQYF. The chain links TRBV12-5 to TRBJ2-7; the D is unclear. CDR3 length: 10 amino acids. In germline, CDR1 is LGHNT, CDR2 FRNRAP. V was cut by 6 bases and J by 3 bases, with 3 bases left in between.

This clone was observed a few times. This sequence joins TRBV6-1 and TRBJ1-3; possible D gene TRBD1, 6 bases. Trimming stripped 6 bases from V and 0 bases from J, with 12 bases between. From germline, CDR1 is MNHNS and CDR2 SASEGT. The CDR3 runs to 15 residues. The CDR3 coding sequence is TGTGCCAGCAGAGGACAGTCCATCTCTGGAAACACCATATATTTT. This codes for CASRGQSISGNTIYF.

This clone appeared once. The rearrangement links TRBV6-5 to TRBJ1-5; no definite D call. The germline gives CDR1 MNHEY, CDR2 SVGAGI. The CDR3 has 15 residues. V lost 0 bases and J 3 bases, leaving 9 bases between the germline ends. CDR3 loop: CASSYSGRDNQPQHF. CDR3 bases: TGTGCCAGCAGTTACTCGGGGAGGGACAATCAGCCCCAGCATTTT.

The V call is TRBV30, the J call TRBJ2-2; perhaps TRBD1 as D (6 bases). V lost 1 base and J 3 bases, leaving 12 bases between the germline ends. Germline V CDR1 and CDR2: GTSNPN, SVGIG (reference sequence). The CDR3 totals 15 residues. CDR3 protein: CAWSGDQGYTGELFF. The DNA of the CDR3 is TGTGCCTGGAGTGGGGACCAGGGGTACACCGGGGAGCTGTTTTTT.

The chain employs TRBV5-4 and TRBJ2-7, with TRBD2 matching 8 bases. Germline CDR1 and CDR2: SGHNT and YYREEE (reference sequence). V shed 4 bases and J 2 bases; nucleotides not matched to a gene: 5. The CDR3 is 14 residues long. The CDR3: CASSPGLGTYEQYF. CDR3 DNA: TGTGCCAGCAGCCCGGGACTAGGGACCTACGAGCAGTACTTC.

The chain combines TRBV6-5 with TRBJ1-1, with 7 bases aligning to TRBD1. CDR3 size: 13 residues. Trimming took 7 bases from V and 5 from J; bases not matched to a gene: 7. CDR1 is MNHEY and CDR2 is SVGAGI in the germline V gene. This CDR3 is CASTNRGITEAFF. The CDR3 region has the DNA TGTGCCAGCACAAACAGGGGAATAACTGAAGCTTTCTTT.

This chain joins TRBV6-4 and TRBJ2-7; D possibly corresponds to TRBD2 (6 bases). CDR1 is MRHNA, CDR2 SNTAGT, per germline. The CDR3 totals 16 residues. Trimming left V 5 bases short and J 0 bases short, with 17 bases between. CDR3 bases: TGTGCCAGCAGTCCCCTCGTAAAGCGGGTCTCCTACGAGCAGTACTTC. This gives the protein CASSPLVKRVSYEQYF.

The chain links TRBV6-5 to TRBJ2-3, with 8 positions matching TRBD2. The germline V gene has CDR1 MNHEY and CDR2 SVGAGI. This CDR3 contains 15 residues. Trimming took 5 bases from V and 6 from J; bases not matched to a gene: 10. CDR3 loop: CASSNTGGRVDTQYF. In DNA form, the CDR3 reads TGTGCCAGCAGTAATACGGGGGGGCGGGTGGATACGCAGTATTTT.

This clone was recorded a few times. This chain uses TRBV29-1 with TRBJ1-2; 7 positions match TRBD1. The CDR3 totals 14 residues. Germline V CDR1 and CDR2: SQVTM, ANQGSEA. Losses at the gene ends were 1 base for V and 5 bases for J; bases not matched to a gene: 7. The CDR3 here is CSVEGTGLTYGYTF. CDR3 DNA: TGCAGCGTTGAAGGGACAGGACTTACTTATGGCTACACCTTC.

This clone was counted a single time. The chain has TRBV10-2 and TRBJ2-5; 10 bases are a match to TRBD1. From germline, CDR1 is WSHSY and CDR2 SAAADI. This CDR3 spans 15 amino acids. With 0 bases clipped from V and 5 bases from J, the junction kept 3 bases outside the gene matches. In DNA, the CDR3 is TGCGCCAGCAGTGAGTCGACAGGGGGCCGGGAGACCCAGTACTTC. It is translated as CASSESTGGRETQYF.

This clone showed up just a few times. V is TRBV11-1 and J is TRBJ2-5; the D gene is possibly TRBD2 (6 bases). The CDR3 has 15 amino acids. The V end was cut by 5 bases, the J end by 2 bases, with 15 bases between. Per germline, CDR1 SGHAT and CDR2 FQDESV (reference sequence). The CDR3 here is CASSALGTPQETQYF. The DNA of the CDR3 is TGTGCCAGCAGCGCGCTCGGGACTCCTCAAGAGACCCAGTACTTC.